This is a list of T cell receptor beta chains from one sample in a study of regulatory T cells in long-lasting Graves disease. TCRdb used MiXCR to reprocess the multiplex PCR reads, holding one entry per CDR3 protein. Of a few hundred thousand distinct CDR3 sequences detected, about a quarter appear once; the ten largest clones hold over 25%. The sequencing used peripheral blood mononuclear cells (PBMCs), collected when the disease was refractory, from a patient treated with antithyroid drugs. The receptors were gathered from a female donor with Graves disease. Both conserved end residues are part of each CDR3. Clone size is stated in some rows and not others, as once, few, many or a class when expanded.

clone size	V gene	CDR3 length	CDR3 protein
many	TRBV7-2	15	CASSQTTGGVETQYF
-	TRBV4-1	16	CASSQASGLSSYEQYF
few	TRBV30	12	CAWNRDSYEQYF
few	TRBV5-1	15	CASSLGPGSDYGYTF
few	TRBV3-1	22	CASSHTAPGLAGGGGTKNIQYF
few	TRBV29-1	14	CSVNIGTVNTEAFF
-	TRBV5-8	17	CASSLGEAGGPFETQYF
-	TRBV28	11	CAGSRGAEAFF
-	TRBV5-1	17	CASSLTGTGGPNYGYTF
few	TRBV5-5	14	CASSADRLTSPLHF
-	TRBV30	13	CAWSPGLRAEQYF
-	TRBV29-1	12	CSVGRENQPQHF
few	TRBV24-1	16	CATSDDRRLNTGELFF
few	TRBV5-1	14	CASSASGGATEAFF
few	TRBV18	16	CASSPSRFGQNYGYTF
-	TRBV4-1	16	CASSPTFGNTASPLHF
many	TRBV10-3	14	CAISADRGNSPLHF
-	TRBV20-1	13	CSASSDSNQPQHF
many	TRBV20-1	14	CSAMQGYSNQPQHF
-	TRBV7-8	15	CASRPRGGNTGELFF
-	TRBV27	15	CASSLDPGGSYEQYF
-	TRBV24-1	15	CATSVAGGPAGELFF
once	TRBV4-1	13	CASSLSVTDTQYF
many	TRBV2	17	CASRKSVNPESNQPQHF
-	TRBV12-3/TRBV12-4	16	CASSLFGSLVVDTQYF
-	TRBV5-1	19	CASSLEVSGGGYSGNTIYF
-	TRBV5-1	13	CASSLEITYEQYF
many	TRBV11-1	13	CASSPDKTGELFF
many	TRBV20-1	14	CSASVGDVGQPQHF
-	TRBV7-9	14	CASSSQAGVTEAFF
few	TRBV7-8	15	CASSPYTQGVQPQHF
-	TRBV19	15	CASSLTGALVGEQYF
once	TRBV13	13	CASSLGGTQERFF
-	TRBV20-1	15	CSARDPQRNQETQYF
-	TRBV10-3	13	CAISGGEYQPQHF
few	TRBV19	17	CASSILTPDSTVPQAFF
few	TRBV15	16	CATSKDWGGLNQPQHF
few	TRBV13	14	CASSSGRMNTEAFF
many	TRBV6-2/TRBV6-3	11	CASSYSGTQYF
-	TRBV30	13	CAWGVSRQETQYF
few	TRBV5-6	15	CASSLVDSLNTEAFF
-	TRBV6-1	14	CASSPRQRTDTQYF
few	TRBV24-1	13	CATSDFSGAGQFF
-	TRBV7-3	14	CASSLMGTGGEAFF
few	TRBV5-6	13	CASSLGYRHEQYF
-	TRBV5-5	16	CASSLYTGSSGNTIYF
few	TRBV6-1	11	CASSDRDEQYF
few	TRBV5-1	15	CASSPSTGGLYEQYF
many	TRBV5-1	14	CASSLQGANTEAFF
many	TRBV2	14	CASSGGTPKSEQYF
-	TRBV9	17	CASSGTGTGAGDTEAFF
-	TRBV28	13	CASSLGTVYEQHF
few	TRBV5-1	15	CASSLFGREGAEQYF
-	TRBV9	18	CASSPGTGRPSGANVLTF
-	TRBV12-3/TRBV12-4	15	CASRLGAGSYNEQFF
few	TRBV27	15	CASSLSRGAEYEQYF
-	TRBV5-1	14	CASSLGQGQEAQYF
many	TRBV11-2	19	CASSAVGVLTAGGKETQYF
-	TRBV15	14	CATSRDKGNYEQYF